Each of the 9 T cell receptor beta chains below was sequenced from the same sample in a study of blood T cells in healthy people across ages. It was with a sample-barcoded 5' primer and a J-beta primer mix that a second PCR of about 6 to 12 cycles was run. MiXCR was run by TCRdb on the 5' RACE reads, yielding one entry per CDR3 protein. The top ten clones hold around 23% of a sample with over 1,500,000 distinct CDR3 sequences, approximately 40% of them seen once. Sequenced sample: blood. The receptors were sampled from a human donor in good health.

The chain employs TRBV5-1 and TRBJ1-5, with D perhaps matching TRBD1 (6 bases). The CDR3 is made up of 15 amino acids. Germline-derived CDR1 and CDR2 are SGHRS and YFSETQ. V gave up 4 bases and J gave up 1 base, with 12 bases separating them. CDR3 in amino acids: CASSPRGESNQPQHF. DNA for the CDR3: TGCGCCAGCAGCCCCAGGGGAGAGAGCAATCAGCCCCAGCATTTT.

V usage is TRBV20-1 and J usage is TRBJ2-5, with 7 nucleotides matching TRBD2. Looked up from germline, CDR1 is DFQATT and CDR2 is SNEGSKA (reference sequence). V lost 3 bases and J lost 2; bases outside the gene matches: 9. The CDR3 length is 15 residues. The CDR3 sequence: CSASGQRGNQETQYF. CDR3 DNA: TGCAGTGCTAGCGGTCAGCGGGGAAATCAAGAGACCCAGTACTTC.

V usage is TRBV5-1 and J usage is TRBJ2-5; D possibly corresponds to TRBD1 (6 bases). Looked up from germline, CDR1 is SGHRS and CDR2 is YFSETQ. V lost 0 bases and J lost 5, with 11 bases in between. This CDR3 contains 14 residues. Here the CDR3 DNA reads TGCGCCAGCAGCTTGGATGGACAGCACGAGACCCAGTACTTC. Protein product: CASSLDGQHETQYF.

There are a few counts of this clonotype. This chain joins TRBV12-5 and TRBJ2-2, with 8 bases fitting TRBD1. V shed 6 bases and J 2 bases; nucleotides not matched to a gene: 2. CDR3 length: 14 amino acids. Germline CDR1 LGHNT, CDR2 FRNRAP. In nucleotides, the CDR3 is TGTGCTAGTGGGACAGGGGAAAACACCGGGGAGCTGTTTTTT. As protein: CASGTGENTGELFF.

The chain carries TRBV28 and TRBJ2-4; D tentatively fits TRBD1 or TRBD2 (5 bases each). This CDR3 has 13 amino acids. Germline CDR1 is MDHEN and CDR2 is SYDVKM. Deletions cut 7 bases from V and 4 bases from J, with 11 bases between. The CDR3 sequence is CASNSGPKNIQYF. CDR3 sequence (DNA): TGTGCCAGCAACTCGGGACCGAAAAACATTCAGTACTTC.

The chain has TRBV20-1 and TRBJ2-1, with 9 bases that match TRBD1. The trim removed 2 bases at V and 5 bases at J, leaving 7 bases unmatched. There are 15 residues in the CDR3. Germline CDR1 reads DFQATT; CDR2 reads SNEGSKA (reference sequence). This chain's CDR3 is CSARPQGAKNNEQFF. The CDR3 region has the DNA TGCAGTGCTAGACCACAGGGGGCTAAAAACAATGAGCAGTTCTTC.

This clonotype was seen a handful of times. This CDR3 reads CASSDSLRGGQETQYF. The CDR3 bases are TGTGCCAGCAGTGATTCCCTTCGCGGGGGACAAGAGACCCAGTACTTC. This chain links TRBV6-1 with TRBJ2-4, with 7 bases lining up with TRBD2. Gene TRBJ2-5 matches the end of the DNA better, so the J call may be wrong. The CDR3 totals 16 residues. Per the germline V gene, CDR1 is MNHNS and CDR2 is SASEGT.

This clonotype was observed at least ten times. The chain uses TRBV6-2 or TRBV6-3 and TRBJ2-5, with D perhaps matching TRBD1 (6 bases). Germline CDR1 and CDR2: MNHEY and SVGEGT. Trimming stripped 6 bases from V and 0 bases from J, with 11 bases between. The CDR3 length is 14 residues. In DNA, the CDR3 is TGTGCCAGCAGCCCCAACAGGGACCAAGAGACCCAGTACTTC. Encoded protein: CASSPNRDQETQYF.

The CDR3 is CAAPGQTYEQYF. The CDR3 DNA sequence: TGTGCCGCCCCGGGACAAACCTACGAGCAGTACTTC. The chain is built from TRBV9 and TRBJ2-5; weak D call: TRBD1 (6 bases). The J call may be in error: the DNA end matches TRBJ2-7 better. The CDR3 is 12 amino acids. CDR1 and CDR2 (germline): SGDLS, YYNGEE.